These 26 T cell receptor beta chains share one sample of origin, sequenced in a study of pediatric ulcerative colitis. Clones were sequenced by immunoSEQ multiplex PCR, and TCRdb holds only the in-frame ones, with some missing. The sample records more than 50,000 clones, 77% being singletons. Sequencing was done on a sample of blood. The receptors derive from a boy younger than 18 with moderate ulcerative colitis.

The V gene is TRBV5-4, the J gene TRBJ2-3, with 7 bases matching TRBD2. This CDR3 is 15 amino acids long. Germline loops: CDR1 SGHNT, CDR2 YYREEE (reference sequence). V was pared by 0 bases and J by 0 bases, with 1 base of the junction left unmatched. The CDR3 spells CASSLGTRSTDTQYF. In nucleotides, the CDR3 is TGTGCCAGCAGCTTGGGGACTAGGAGCACAGATACGCAGTATTTT. Supplemented by reference TRBV5-4 and TRBJ2-3, the full variable domain reads ETGVTQSPTHLIKTRGQQVTLRCSSQSGHNTVSWYQQALGQGPQFIFQYYREEENGRGNFPPRFSGLQFPNYSSELNVNALELDDSALYLCASSLGTRSTDTQYFGPGTRLTVL.

This clone was found a few times. J is TRBJ1-1 and V is TRBV20-1, with D possibly being TRBD1 (5 bases). V lost 3 bases to trimming and J lost 7 bases, with 9 bases between them. The CDR3 has 11 amino acids. Germline V lookup: CDR1 DFQATT, CDR2 SNEGSKA (reference sequence). CDR3 loop: CSASPQGEAFF. The CDR3 nucleotides are TGCAGTGCTAGCCCTCAGGGTGAAGCTTTCTTT.

This clone has just a few counts. The V gene is TRBV19, the J gene TRBJ1-5; maybe TRBD1 (6 bases). Trimming removed 8 bases from V and 4 bases from J, with 18 bases in between. The CDR3 spans 15 residues. CDR1 and CDR2 (germline): LNHDA, SQIVND (reference sequence). CDR3 nucleotides: TGTGCCAGTGCGCATCCGACCAGGGGAAATCAGCCCCAGCATTTT. Its translation: CASAHPTRGNQPQHF.

The chain is built from TRBV30 and TRBJ2-7; D ambiguous. Trimming pared 0 bases from V and 0 bases from J, leaving 0 bases between. Germline CDR1 and CDR2: GTSNPN and SVGIG (reference sequence). This CDR3 region has 11 residues. The CDR3 protein is CAWSVSYEQYF. The CDR3 DNA reads as TGTGCCTGGAGTGTCTCCTACGAGCAGTACTTC.

The V call is TRBV9, the J call TRBJ1-4, with D hard to call. The CDR3 has 14 amino acids. V was clipped by 4 bases and J by 3 bases, with 10 bases between them. Germline CDR1 and CDR2: SGDLS and YYNGEE. This CDR3 reads CASSPEASNEKLFF. The CDR3 coding sequence is TGTGCCAGCAGCCCGGAGGCTTCTAATGAAAAACTGTTTTTT.

The rearrangement uses TRBV21-1 and TRBJ1-5; no DNA check was done on the table's D call, TRBD1. TRBV21-1 is noted as a pseudogene. This CDR3 region has 16 residues. CDR3 nucleotides: TGTGCCAGCAGCAAACCAACAGGGGAGGGCAATCAGCCCCAGCATTTT. It translates to CASSKPTGEGNQPQHF.

This clone has only a few counts. The J gene is TRBJ1-1, the V gene TRBV4-2; TRBD1 is a possible D gene (5 bases). CDR3 size: 15 residues. V lost 0 bases and J 10 bases, leaving 18 bases between the germline ends. Germline CDR1 reads LGHNA; CDR2 reads YNFKEQ. CDR3 protein: CASSQEETVIPRAFF. The CDR3 region has the DNA TGTGCCAGCAGCCAAGAAGAGACAGTTATACCGAGAGCTTTCTTT.

The chain carries TRBV6-6 and TRBJ1-2; TRBD1 matches at 7 bases. The germline V gene has CDR1 MNHNY and CDR2 SVGAGI (reference sequence). With V trimmed by 2 bases and J by 4 bases, 7 bases remained unmatched. This CDR3 is 15 amino acids long. Written as DNA, the CDR3 is TGTGCCAGCAGTTACGAGACAGGGATATTCTATGGCTACACCTTC. Translated: CASSYETGIFYGYTF.

The chain is built from TRBV5-6 and TRBJ2-5, with D possibly TRBD2 on 6 matching bases. Germline assignment: CDR1 SGHDT and CDR2 YYEEEE. Trimming took off 2 bases at V and 5 bases at J, with 7 bases between the two ends. The CDR3 contains 12 residues. The CDR3 DNA is TGTGCCAGCAGCTTACGGGGGGAGACCCAGTACTTC. This sequence encodes CASSLRGETQYF.

This clone was counted a single time. The rearrangement joins TRBV5-4 to TRBJ1-1; D ambiguous. CDR1 SGHNT and CDR2 YYREEE come from the germline V gene (reference sequence). The CDR3 contains 15 residues. V lost 0 bases, J lost 1 base, and 10 bases lay in between. In DNA, the CDR3 is TGTGCCAGCAGCTTGGTTCTTTCAACGAACACTGAAGCTTTCTTT. Protein sequence: CASSLVLSTNTEAFF.

This clone was counted a few times. The rearrangement links TRBV29-1 to TRBJ1-1; perhaps TRBD1 as D (6 bases). Trimming took off 5 bases at V and 8 bases at J, with 9 bases between the two ends. The CDR3 runs 10 residues. The germline CDR1 and CDR2 sequences are SQVTM and ANQGSEA. The CDR3 reads CSVRDIEAFF. CDR3 coding DNA: TGCAGCGTTCGGGACATCGAAGCTTTCTTT.

This clone was seen just once. The rearrangement uses TRBV5-1 and TRBJ2-5; weak D call: TRBD2 (6 bases). Germline V gives CDR1 SGHRS, CDR2 YFSETQ. Trimming removed 4 bases at V and 4 bases at J, with 11 bases between. The CDR3 runs to 13 residues. CDR3 sequence (DNA): TGCGCCAGCAGCACGGTCGGGGGAGAGACCCAGTACTTC. This codes for CASSTVGGETQYF.

The rearrangement links TRBV7-2 to TRBJ2-1; perhaps D is TRBD1 or TRBD2 (5 bases each). Per germline, CDR1 SGHTA and CDR2 FQGNSA. Trimming removed 6 bases from V and 2 bases from J, with 11 bases in between. The CDR3 runs to 14 residues. The CDR3 reads CASRELGPYNEQFF. The CDR3, as DNA: TGTGCCAGCAGGGAGCTGGGACCCTACAATGAGCAGTTCTTC. The whole variable domain, remainder taken from reference TRBV7-2 and TRBJ2-1, is GAGVSQSPSNKVTEKGKDVELRCDPISGHTALYWYRQSLGQGLEFLIYFQGNSAPDKSGLPSDRFSAERTGGSVSTLTIQRTQQEDSAVYLCASRELGPYNEQFFGPGTRLTVL.

This clone was picked up a small number of times. The CDR3 DNA reads TGTGCCAGCGAGCCGAACAGGGGGAACACTGAAGCTTTCTTT. The encoded protein is CASEPNRGNTEAFF. The chain is built from TRBV7-6 and TRBJ1-1; 7 nucleotides line up with TRBD1. V gave up 8 bases and J gave up 1 base; unmatched junction bases: 7. In germline, CDR1 is SGHVS, CDR2 FNYEAQ. This CDR3 region has 14 residues.

The table lists this clone with a few counts. V usage is TRBV5-6 and J usage is TRBJ2-2, with a tentative D call TRBD2 (5 bases). This CDR3 comprises 15 residues. The V end lost 4 bases, the J end lost 3 bases, and 13 bases lay between the germline ends. Germline assignment: CDR1 SGHDT and CDR2 YYEEEE. This CDR3 is CASSLLRDYTGELFF. The CDR3 DNA reads as TGTGCCAGCAGCCTACTCCGGGATTACACCGGGGAGCTGTTTTTT.

In nucleotides, the CDR3 is TGTGCCAGCAGTGGTCCGGGACCGGGGAAAGAGACCCAGTACTTC. Translation: CASSGPGPGKETQYF. This chain joins TRBV6-6 and TRBJ2-5; perhaps D is TRBD1 or TRBD2 (5 bases each). There are 15 residues in the CDR3. With 5 bases removed from V and 3 bases from J, the gap between germline ends came to 16 bases. Germline V lookup: CDR1 MNHNY, CDR2 SVGAGI (reference sequence).

The chain couples TRBV7-9 to TRBJ1-4, with 7 bases aligning to TRBD1. With 4 bases clipped from V and 3 bases from J, the junction kept 2 bases outside the gene matches. This CDR3 has 14 residues. Germline lookup yields CDR1 SEHNR and CDR2 FQNEAQ (reference sequence). CDR3 loop: CASSWGQSNEKLFF. The CDR3 DNA sequence: TGTGCCAGCAGCTGGGGACAGTCTAATGAAAAACTGTTTTTT.

The J gene is TRBJ2-7, the V gene TRBV11-1; no clear D. Trimming stripped 1 base from V and 3 bases from J, with 4 bases between. Germline values: CDR1 SGHAT, CDR2 FQDESV (reference sequence). The CDR3 runs to 12 residues. The CDR3 DNA follows: TGTGCCAGCAGCTTAGAAGGCTACGAGCAGTACTTC. Translating gives CASSLEGYEQYF. Drawing the rest from reference TRBV11-1 and TRBJ2-7, the complete variable domain is EAEVAQSPRYKITEKSQAVAFWCDPISGHATLYWYRQILGQGPELLVQFQDESVVDDSQLPKDRFSAERLKGVDSTLKIQPAELGDSAMYLCASSLEGYEQYFGPGTRLTVT.

The chain uses TRBV11-2 and TRBJ2-7; unclear D gene. CDR1 and CDR2 (germline): SGHAT, FQNNGV. Trimming pared 0 bases from V and 0 bases from J, leaving 9 bases between. The CDR3 contains 15 residues. The CDR3 protein is CASSLEPYGSYEQYF. For the CDR3, the DNA is TGTGCCAGCAGCTTAGAACCGTACGGCTCCTACGAGCAGTACTTC.

In the case of this clone: At one end the junction does not follow the germline gene, possibly because of a read error. V usage is TRBV7-3 and J usage is TRBJ2-7, with 10 nucleotides matching TRBD2. This CDR3 is built from 16 residues. CDR1 is SGHTA, CDR2 FQGTGA, per germline. In nucleotides, the CDR3 is TGTGCCAGCAGCATAACCGGGACTAGCGAATCCTACGAGCAGTACTTC. Protein: CASSITGTSESYEQYF.

This chain uses TRBV19 with TRBJ2-2; D call uncertain. Germline assignment: CDR1 LNHDA and CDR2 SQIVND (reference sequence). The CDR3 sequence is 16 residues long. Deletions cut 5 bases from V and 4 bases from J, with 17 bases between. CDR3 region: CASSYWFPLGTGELFF. The CDR3 DNA is TGTGCCAGTAGTTATTGGTTTCCCCTGGGCACCGGGGAGCTGTTTTTT.

The chain recombines TRBV7-9 with TRBJ2-7; the match to TRBD2 covers 9 bases. The V gene's germline CDR1 is SEHNR and CDR2 FQNEAQ (reference sequence). CDR3 length: 14 amino acids. V dropped 7 bases and J dropped 6; count of bases not matched to a gene: 10. Written as DNA, the CDR3 is TGTGCCAGCACCCTAGGGACTAGCTCGCCCGAGCAGTACTTC. Protein product: CASTLGTSSPEQYF.

The rearrangement links TRBV19 to TRBJ2-5; D perhaps matches TRBD1 (6 bases). Deletions cut 1 base from V and 5 bases from J, with 17 bases between. This CDR3 is built from 16 residues. Germline V gives CDR1 LNHDA, CDR2 SQIVND (reference sequence). The CDR3 nucleotides are TGTGCCAGTAGTATAGTAATGGGAACAGGGTTGGAGACCCAGTACTTC. It yields the protein CASSIVMGTGLETQYF.

V gene TRBV15 combines with J gene TRBJ1-4; no definite D call. The V end was cut by 0 bases, the J end by 5 bases, with 7 bases between. CDR3 length: 14 residues. Per germline, CDR1 LNHNV and CDR2 YYDKDF (reference sequence). CDR3 DNA: TGTGCCACCAGCAGAGAAGGCCAGAATGAAAAACTGTTTTTT. Translation gives CATSREGQNEKLFF.

This chain connects TRBV19 to TRBJ2-2; D gene uncertain. V lost 1 base, J lost 7 bases, and 10 bases lay in between. CDR1 is LNHDA, CDR2 SQIVND, per germline (reference sequence). The CDR3 extends over 14 amino acids. This CDR3 is CASSIVIGGGELFF. CDR3 bases: TGTGCCAGTAGTATAGTCATTGGTGGCGGGGAGCTGTTTTTT.

The rearrangement joins TRBV28 to TRBJ2-1; 12 bases map to TRBD2. Unmatched junction bases numbered 4, after V lost 8 bases and J lost 5 bases. The CDR3 has 14 amino acids. The germline CDR1 and CDR2 sequences are MDHEN and SYDVKM. This CDR3 reads CASPSSGGDNEQFF. The DNA of the CDR3 is TGTGCCAGCCCTTCTAGCGGGGGGGACAATGAGCAGTTCTTC. The whole variable domain, filled in from reference TRBV28 and TRBJ2-1, reads DVKVTQSSRYLVKRTGEKVFLECVQDMDHENMFWYRQDPGLGLRLIYFSYDVKMKEKGDIPEGYSVSREKKERFSLILESASTNQTSMYLCASPSSGGDNEQFFGPGTRLTVL.